These 2 T cell receptor beta chains share one sample of origin, sequenced in a study of CD8 T cells in Susac syndrome. A quantity of roughly 0.5 to 1 ug RNA underwent reverse transcription using random hexamers. TCRdb used MiXCR to reprocess the immunoSEQ multiplex PCR reads, holding one entry per CDR3 protein. The sample contains 95,000 to 150,000 distinct CDR3 sequences, 96% of which appear only once. The sample taken for sequencing was CD4+ T cells from PBMCs. The source is a human donor with Susac syndrome.

This sequence joins TRBV30 and TRBJ2-7, with D perhaps TRBD1 (6 bases). V lost 4 bases, J lost 5 bases, and 15 bases lay in between. This CDR3 contains 13 residues. CDR1 and CDR2 from the germline V gene are GTSNPN and SVGIG (reference sequence). Here the CDR3 reads CAWMWGRMNEQYF. CDR3 coding DNA: TGTGCCTGGATGTGGGGGCGGATGAACGAGCAGTACTTC.

This rearrangement joins TRBV7-2 to TRBJ1-1; D gene unclear. This CDR3 has 14 residues. Germline V gene lookup returns CDR1 SGHTA and CDR2 FQGNSA. V gave up 4 bases and J gave up 4 bases, with 13 bases separating them. CDR3 bases: TGTGCCAGCAGCTCGGGCCGTGGAACCACTGAAGCTTTCTTT. It is translated as CASSSGRGTTEAFF. Complete variable domain (other parts from reference TRBV7-2 and TRBJ1-1): GAGVSQSPSNKVTEKGKDVELRCDPISGHTALYWYRQSLGQGLEFLIYFQGNSAPDKSGLPSDRFSAERTGGSVSTLTIQRTQQEDSAVYLCASSSGRGTTEAFFGQGTRLTVV.